The next 2 T cell receptor beta chains were all read from a single sample in a study of blood T cell repertoires in COVID-19. Here immunoSEQ multiplex PCR was the method, and the copy in TCRdb shows in-frame clones only, minus some. The sample yields roughly 570,000 clones, 70% to 90% seen once. Sequences were obtained from peripheral blood. The receptors stem from a woman between 45 and 65 years old with COVID-19, enrolled during active disease.

CDR3 in DNA: TGTGCCAGCAGCCGGACAGACCGGGACACCTATGGCTACACCTTC. It yields the protein CASSRTDRDTYGYTF. The V and J genes are TRBV3-1 (or the pseudogene TRBV3-2) and TRBJ1-2, with D tentatively TRBD1 (6 bases). The CDR3 contains 15 residues. V lost 4 bases, J lost 4 bases, and 16 bases lay in between. The V gene's germline CDR1 is LGHDT and CDR2 YNNKEL (reference sequence).

The V and J genes are TRBV6-5 and TRBJ1-2; D is undetermined. The CDR3 length is 15 residues. The germline V and J ends were trimmed by 6 bases and 0 bases, with 14 bases remaining between them. Germline assignment: CDR1 MNHEY and CDR2 SVGAGI. The CDR3 loop is CASSTSRGSNYGYTF. DNA for the CDR3: TGTGCCAGCAGCACGTCGCGAGGTTCTAACTATGGCTACACCTTC.